This T cell receptor beta chain came from a study of blood T cell repertoires in COVID-19. Across the study: T cells, B-cell-depleted T cells, or PBMCs supplied cDNA or gDNA.

Using immunoSEQ multiplex PCR, the repertoire was profiled, and TCRdb retains in-frame clones only, with some absent. The profile shows 250,000 to 300,000 clones, 88% of them singletons. Recruited during active infection, patients (from Seattle) were subsequently followed longitudinally. This CDR3 spans 13 amino acids. V gave up 6 bases and J gave up 9 bases; unmatched junction bases: 7. Germline loops: CDR1 ENHRY, CDR2 SYGVKD. The origin of this receptor is a woman aged 25-40 years with COVID-19, enrolled during active disease. This chain uses TRBV10-3 with TRBJ1-3; 8 bases match TRBD1. The sequenced sample consisted of peripheral blood. The CDR3: CAIRLDRAATIYF. Here the CDR3 DNA reads TGTGCCATCAGACTGGACAGGGCGGCCACCATATATTTT.